This T cell receptor beta chain was retrieved from a study of blood T cell repertoires in COVID-19. Turning to the study itself: Specimens from acute and convalescent COVID-19 originated in the United States, Italy and Spain. T cells, B-cell-depleted T cells, or PBMCs provided the cDNA or gDNA that served as material.

The ends were cut back, 1 base at V and 6 bases at J, with 7 bases in the middle. The CDR3 consists of 12 residues. Germline loops: CDR1 KGHSH, CDR2 LQKENI. Methods used by the authors: By means of reference gene primer amplification, nucleated cell counts were estimated. Libraries were prepared by immunoSEQ multiplex PCR; TCRdb keeps only in-frame clonotypes and omits some of them. The DNA was the basis for D and trimming; V, J and clone size are from that table. Altogether roughly 140,000 clones are present, around four fifths being singletons, with the ten largest covering under 3%. The chain combines TRBV18 with TRBJ2-7, with a possible D match to TRBD1 (5 bases). The specimen sequenced was peripheral blood. The receptor comes from a woman in her thirties or forties with active or convalescent COVID-19. The CDR3: CASSPQQVEQYF. The CDR3 bases are TGTGCCAGCTCACCACAACAGGTCGAGCAGTACTTC.